The rows below give T cell receptor beta chains drawn from one sample of a study of Graves' ophthalmopathy and Graves' hyperthyroidism. From the multiplex PCR reads, TCRdb called clonotypes with MiXCR, one entry per CDR3 protein. The sample consists of some 350,000 distinct CDR3 sequences, roughly 17% of them appearing once. Specimen: peripheral blood. The source of these receptors is an adult woman with stable Graves' hyperthyroidism. Each CDR3 is given without its conserved first and last residue. Only some rows state a clone size, as once, few, many or a class for expanded clones.

CDR3 length	J gene	clone size	V gene	CDR3 protein
14	TRBJ2-7	few	TRBV7-9	ASSSRTPSGIYEQY
12	TRBJ1-6	few	TRBV19	ASSPPGHLGPLH
14	TRBJ2-7	many	TRBV12-3/TRBV12-4	ASSFLAGGTYYEQY
11	TRBJ1-5	few	TRBV13	ASSLRDTEPQH
12	TRBJ2-7	many	TRBV4-1	ASSFGAGLRGQY
12	TRBJ2-7	many	TRBV29-1	SVEDPDRKYEQY
14	TRBJ2-7	many	TRBV4-1	ASSQERTSGRCEQY
15	TRBJ2-5	-	TRBV27	ASSLSTGQGWKETQY
12	TRBJ1-1	many	TRBV30	AWSLQGGITEAF
12	TRBJ2-5	many	TRBV20-1	SALERGFQETQY
15	TRBJ2-4	few	TRBV28	ASSPAGTTRGKNIKY
13	TRBJ2-7	many	TRBV20-1	SARDDRGADYEQY
13	TRBJ1-1	many	TRBV28	ASSLWQGTNTEAF
13	TRBJ1-2	many	TRBV9	ASSPLGSVPHGYT
12	TRBJ1-5	many	TRBV19	ASSPRGSNQPQH
11	TRBJ2-7	many	TRBV18	ASSLRTGGEQY
12	TRBJ2-7	many	TRBV5-1	ASSLELGTYEQY
15	TRBJ2-5	many	TRBV5-5	ASSLAQEASTRGTQY
13	TRBJ1-2	many	TRBV7-2	ASSFDRENYFGYT
12	TRBJ2-5	many	TRBV11-2	ASSLGQGVKTQY
10	TRBJ1-6	-	TRBV12-3/TRBV12-4	ASSSYNSPLR
13	TRBJ2-2	many	TRBV7-8	ASSLARDRTGELF
11	TRBJ2-2	many	TRBV29-1	SAGTGNTGELF
10	TRBJ2-7	many	TRBV27	ASRHHLGEQY
13	TRBJ2-7	few	TRBV27	ASSFSGRSPYEQY
13	TRBJ2-7	many	TRBV12-3/TRBV12-4	ASILCGTIYYEQY
13	TRBJ1-5	many	TRBV27	ASNPSAYSNQPQH
11	TRBJ1-3	-	TRBV6-7	ARMVISGNTIY
11	TRBJ2-7	-	TRBV24-1	ATSPTGAHEQY
9	TRBJ2-7	many	TRBV7-8	ASSEGLEQY
12	TRBJ1-1	many	TRBV30	AWSVPGQGSEAF
14	TRBJ2-2	few	TRBV6-1	ASSGNRALNTGELF
10	TRBJ2-7	-	TRBV27	ASSPTGLGSY
11	TRBJ2-5	many	TRBV6-5	ASKFSRKETQY
14	TRBJ1-6	many	TRBV28	ASRPQGASYNSPLH
11	TRBJ1-1	many	TRBV14	ASSPITDTEAF
13	TRBJ2-2	many	TRBV6-5	ASSLAPTGTGELF
11	TRBJ2-4	-	TRBV6-4	ASSPDRGSIQY
12	TRBJ2-7	-	TRBV5-1	ASSLVAGGTEQY
14	TRBJ1-5	many	TRBV6-2/TRBV6-3	ATRRGDRGSRGPQH
14	TRBJ2-7	many	TRBV28	ASSPNLWGAPYEQY
10	TRBJ1-2	many	TRBV7-3	ASSQDGYGYT
12	TRBJ2-7	many	TRBV10-3	AISEVQGRDEQY
10	TRBJ1-2	many	TRBV11-2	ASSLGWVGYT
11	TRBJ2-7	many	TRBV5-1	ASRPFLAYEQY
15	TRBJ2-4	many	TRBV18	ASSPDLGAGWGNIQY
14	TRBJ2-2	few	TRBV5-1	ASSLAGRENTGELF
13	TRBJ1-5	many	TRBV6-5	ASTGQVVSNQPQH